This T cell receptor beta chain was obtained from a study of cytomegalovirus exposure and HLA in healthy donors. Points from the study as a whole: Exclusion applied to some V segments, including TRBV6-2 and TRBV6-3, as they were indistinguishable. Most likely, a cluster of highly shared sequence variants arose as a sequencing artifact. Associated with HLA alleles at 0.05 false discovery rate in a later analysis were about 17,000 TCR beta sequences. A list of 150 to 200 TCR beta chains associated with cytomegalovirus was given.

Per the germline V gene, CDR1 is KGHSH and CDR2 is LQKENI. Trimming pared 0 bases from V and 2 bases from J, leaving 6 bases between. This CDR3 has 14 residues. As regards this clone: Antigen specificity is unknown.

Primers for the PCR totalled 60 Vbeta and 13 Jbeta. Only in-frame clones appear in the TCRdb table, and some are missing; sequencing was by immunoSEQ multiplex PCR. The sample lists 210,000 or so clones, about 89% occurring once. The sequenced material came from PBMCs. The TCR sequence derives from a woman under 30 in good health and CMV-seronegative. This chain joins TRBV18 and TRBJ2-3; D unresolved. This CDR3 is CASSPPGLTDTQYF. The CDR3 nucleotides are TGTGCCAGCTCACCACCGGGCCTCACAGATACGCAGTATTTT.